Shown below are 12 T cell receptor beta chains from a single sample sequenced in a study of blood T cell repertoires in COVID-19. Produced via immunoSEQ multiplex PCR; TCRdb's table is partial and in-frame only. The data contain 150,000 to 200,000 clones, about 84% of them singletons. The sequenced material came from PBMCs or T cells enriched from blood (not recorded which). The receptors stem from a man between 45 and 60 years old who had recovered from COVID-19.

This clone was observed a few times. The gene calls are TRBV14 and TRBJ1-1; D might be TRBD1 (6 bases). This CDR3 spans 17 amino acids. Germline assignment: CDR1 SGHDN and CDR2 FVKESK. V shed 4 bases and J shed 0 bases, with 18 bases lying between them. In nucleotides, the CDR3 is TGTGCCAGCAGCCGAACCTTGACAGGAACTTTGAACACTGAAGCTTTCTTT. This gives the protein CASSRTLTGTLNTEAFF.

This chain links TRBV2 with TRBJ2-7, with 8 bases fitting TRBD2. Germline lookup yields CDR1 SNHLY and CDR2 FYNNEI. Trimming removed 6 bases from V and 7 bases from J; junction bases left unmatched: 11. The CDR3 totals 14 residues. The CDR3 nucleotides are TGTGCCAGCAGCCCGACTAGCGTCGTGGGAGAGCAGTACTTC. This translates into CASSPTSVVGEQYF. Variable domain in full (rest from reference TRBV2 and TRBJ2-7): EPEVTQTPSHQVTQMGQEVILRCVPISNHLYFYWYRQILGQKVEFLVSFYNNEISEKSEIFDDQFSVERPDGSNFTLKIRSTKLEDSAMYFCASSPTSVVGEQYFGPGTRLTVT.

V gene TRBV11-2 combines with J gene TRBJ2-1; 13 nucleotides align to TRBD2. The germline CDR1 and CDR2 sequences are SGHAT and FQNNGV. J lost 8 bases, V lost 1 base, and 8 bases had no gene match. The CDR3 has 17 amino acids. CDR3 DNA: TGTGCCAGCAGCTTAGTGACTAGCGGGGGGCCCAGGGATGAGCAGTTCTTC. Its protein product is CASSLVTSGGPRDEQFF.

This clone was observed a handful of times. The V call is TRBV23-1, the J call TRBJ1-1; no clear D. TRBV23-1 is designated an ORF whose function remains uncertain. The CDR3 consists of 19 residues. The ends were cut back, 0 bases at V and 1 base at J, with 21 bases in the middle. In nucleotides, the CDR3 is TGCGCCAGCAGTCAATCCTTTAAAGTGGCCCCTTCAGGGAACACTGAAGCTTTCTTT. Amino acid sequence: CASSQSFKVAPSGNTEAFF.

V and J are TRBV30 and TRBJ2-2; a weak D match, TRBD1 (6 bases). V lost 5 bases to trimming and J lost 1 base, with 17 bases between them. The CDR3 is 16 amino acids. CDR1 is GTSNPN, CDR2 SVGIG, per germline (reference sequence). CDR3 sequence: CAWVGLGQRNTGELFF. DNA for the CDR3: TGTGCCTGGGTCGGTCTCGGACAGCGGAACACCGGGGAGCTGTTTTTT.

The chain employs TRBV10-3 and TRBJ2-5; 10 nucleotides align to TRBD2. From germline, CDR1 is ENHRY and CDR2 SYGVKD. The CDR3 contains 14 residues. Trimming cost V 7 bases and J 2 bases; bases outside gene matches: 4. This chain's CDR3 is CAITSGGGQETQYF. The CDR3 DNA reads as TGTGCCATCACTAGCGGGGGAGGACAAGAGACCCAGTACTTC.

The V gene is TRBV7-3, the J gene TRBJ2-7; D is perhaps TRBD2 (7 bases). V was shortened by 5 bases and J by 9 bases, with 26 bases between the two germline ends. The CDR3 covers 16 residues. Looked up from germline, CDR1 is SGHTA and CDR2 is FQGTGA. CDR3 amino acids: CASSPGGRGPPERQYF. The DNA for the CDR3 is TGTGCCAGCAGCCCGGGCGGGCGGGGGCCTCCCGAGCGGCAGTACTTC.

The chain is built from TRBV19 and TRBJ1-6, with D uncertain. Germline V lookup: CDR1 LNHDA, CDR2 SQIVND (reference sequence). This CDR3 has 12 residues. Trimming removed 6 bases from V and 7 bases from J, with 7 bases in between. For the CDR3, the DNA is TGTGCCAGTAGGCATCGGAATTCACCCCTCCACTTT. This sequence encodes CASRHRNSPLHF.

The chain is built from TRBV5-1 and TRBJ2-1; 9 nucleotides match TRBD2. Germline values: CDR1 SGHRS, CDR2 YFSETQ. Germline trimming cut 1 base from V and 8 bases from J; bases unmatched to any gene: 10. The CDR3 consists of 16 residues. CDR3 sequence: CASSLYSGGPQDEQFF. The CDR3, as DNA: TGCGCCAGCAGCTTGTATAGCGGGGGACCTCAGGATGAGCAGTTCTTC. Full variable domain (outside the CDR3, taken from reference TRBV5-1 and TRBJ2-1): KAGVTQTPRYLIKTRGQQVTLSCSPISGHRSVSWYQQTPGQGLQFLFEYFSETQRNKGNFPGRFSGRQFSNSRSEMNVSTLELGDSALYLCASSLYSGGPQDEQFFGPGTRLTVL.

In DNA form, the CDR3 reads TGTGCCAGCAAAAATCTCATAACAATTAATGGAAACACCATATATTTT. It yields the protein CASKNLITINGNTIYF. This chain joins TRBV6-4 and TRBJ1-3, with unresolved D. Germline V gives CDR1 MRHNA, CDR2 SNTAGT. The CDR3 is 16 amino acids. V lost 7 bases to trimming and J lost 3 bases, with 19 bases between them.

This chain links TRBV7-8 with TRBJ2-1, with a tentative D call TRBD1 (6 bases). The CDR3 covers 14 residues. V lost 1 base to trimming and J lost 8 bases, with 12 bases between them. Germline V gives CDR1 SGHVS, CDR2 FQNEAQ. This chain's CDR3 is CASSLVVGADEQFF. CDR3 in DNA: TGTGCCAGCAGCTTAGTCGTGGGGGCCGATGAGCAGTTCTTC.

A single count supports this clone. This chain joins TRBV11-2 and TRBJ2-7; the D gene is possibly TRBD1 (6 bases). V gave up 6 bases and J gave up 2 bases, with 17 bases separating them. Germline V gene lookup returns CDR1 SGHAT and CDR2 FQNNGV. CDR3 length: 15 amino acids. The CDR3 is CASSYSSGHPYEQYF. The CDR3 bases are TGTGCCAGCAGTTATTCTTCGGGACACCCCTACGAGCAGTACTTC.